This T cell receptor beta chain was retrieved from a study of blood T cell repertoires in COVID-19. Study-level background: T cells, B-cell-depleted T cells, or PBMCs supplied cDNA or gDNA.

In the authors' workflow: By means of reference gene primer amplification, nucleated cell counts were estimated. Generated by immunoSEQ multiplex PCR, the TCRdb table keeps only in-frame clones and is missing some. The D gene and trimming were derived from the DNA, and the V and J assignments and clone size from that table. The table lists some 350,000 clones, roughly 90% of them singletons, with 3% in the top ten. Germline assignment: CDR1 MNHEY and CDR2 SMNVEV (reference sequence). Germline trimming cut 0 bases from V and 2 bases from J; bases unmatched to any gene: 1. CDR3 length equals 14 residues. Seattle patients were enrolled during active infection and followed longitudinally.

The TCR sequence derives from a woman in her 30s with COVID-19, enrolled during active disease. This sequence joins TRBV27 and TRBJ2-7, with 7 bases aligning to TRBD1. The sample consisted of peripheral blood. Here the CDR3 DNA reads TGTGCCAGCAGTTTATCAGGGGGCACCTACGAGCAGTACTTC. Amino acid sequence: CASSLSGGTYEQYF.